This T cell receptor beta chain appears in the sequencing data of a study of cytomegalovirus exposure and HLA in healthy donors. On the study more broadly: The same platform used for the approximately 670 first-cohort repertoires was also used for the 100 to 150 validation repertoires, as a later analysis reported.

Comment on this clone: What it binds is unknown.

General study findings and limits: The study put some 150 TCR beta chains on its list as cytomegalovirus-associated.

TCRdb's table, derived via immunoSEQ multiplex PCR, lists solely in-frame clones and lacks some. The sample yields under 200,000 clones, roughly 77% seen once. Sequenced: PBMCs. The TCR comes from a woman in her thirties in good health and CMV-seronegative.

CDR3 bases: TGTGCCAGCAGTTACCAGACTAGCGGGGGCTACGAGCAGTACTTC. It encodes CASSYQTSGGYEQYF. The V and J genes are TRBV6-5 and TRBJ2-7, with 12 bases lining up with TRBD2. The CDR3 has 15 residues. The J segment lost 3 bases and the V segment lost 2 bases, leaving 2 bases of the junction unmatched. CDR1 is MNHEY, CDR2 SVGAGI, per germline.